The 8 T cell receptor beta chains below all came from one sample that was sequenced in a study of PD-1 blockade in classical Hodgkin lymphoma. Time point noted: newly diagnosed, previously untreated cHL patient sample. Profiling relied on immunoSEQ multiplex PCR, and the TCRdb table lists in-frame clones only, not all of them. This table holds under 80,000 clones, over 90% found once. Sequencing input: peripheral blood mononuclear cells (PBMCs). The origin of the receptors is a human donor with classical Hodgkin lymphoma.

CDR3 sequence (DNA): TGTGCCAGCAGCGGAGACTACACTGAAGCTTTCTTT. Translating it yields CASSGDYTEAFF. V is TRBV7-2 and J is TRBJ1-1; unclear D gene. There are 12 residues in the CDR3. Germline V lookup: CDR1 SGHTA, CDR2 FQGNSA. Between the trimmed V and J ends, which lost 5 bases and 3 bases, there was a span of 7 bases.

The chain recombines TRBV18 with TRBJ1-1; D unresolved. CDR3 length: 12 residues. Germline lookup yields CDR1 KGHSH and CDR2 LQKENI. V was clipped by 5 bases and J by 11 bases, with 15 bases between them. CDR3 DNA: TGTGCCAGCTCAGGGTCAGTTTCCGTCGCTTTCTTT. It specifies CASSGSVSVAFF.

The V gene is TRBV10-3, the J gene TRBJ2-1; the match to TRBD2 covers 9 bases. Germline lookup yields CDR1 ENHRY and CDR2 SYGVKD. The CDR3 extends over 15 amino acids. J lost 8 bases, V lost 11 bases, and 16 bases had no gene match. The CDR3 sequence is CAHQGIAGDLDEQFF. As DNA, the CDR3 is TGTGCCCATCAAGGTATAGCGGGAGATTTGGATGAGCAGTTCTTC.

This chain uses TRBV9 with TRBJ2-1, with D hard to call. The V end was cut by 0 bases, the J end by 8 bases, with 15 bases between. The CDR3 extends over 15 amino acids. Germline-derived CDR1 and CDR2 are SGDLS and YYNGEE. The CDR3 nucleotides are TGTGCCAGCAGCGTAGGGGAAGGAAGCTGGGATGAGCAGTTCTTC. Its translation is CASSVGEGSWDEQFF.

The V call is TRBV9, the J call TRBJ2-5; 12 bases fit TRBD2. This CDR3 comprises 17 residues. V dropped 1 base and J dropped 5; count of bases not matched to a gene: 9. Germline V gene data show CDR1 as SGDLS and CDR2 as YYNGEE. The CDR3 is CASSVSPSGRAGETQYF. The DNA of the CDR3 is TGTGCCAGCAGCGTAAGCCCTAGCGGGAGGGCGGGGGAGACCCAGTACTTC.

The chain links TRBV2 to TRBJ1-2; D ambiguous. CDR3 length equals 11 residues. Trimming pared 3 bases from V and 7 bases from J, leaving 6 bases between. The germline V gene encodes CDR1 SNHLY and CDR2 FYNNEI. This chain's CDR3 is CASSDRAGYTF. Here the CDR3 DNA reads TGTGCCAGCAGTGACAGAGCTGGCTACACCTTC.

The V call is TRBV10-3, the J call TRBJ2-5, with 8 bases fitting TRBD1. Trimming at V came to 6 bases and at J to 1 base, leaving 4 bases not matched to a gene. The CDR3 loop spans 14 amino acids. The germline gives CDR1 ENHRY, CDR2 SYGVKD. The CDR3 bases are TGTGCCATCAGATCGGGACAGGTCCAAGAGACCCAGTACTTC. It yields the protein CAIRSGQVQETQYF.

V usage is TRBV5-4 and J usage is TRBJ1-2; weak D call: TRBD1 (6 bases). Trimming pared 3 bases from V and 1 base from J, leaving 19 bases between. The CDR3 extends over 17 amino acids. Germline CDR1 is SGHNT and CDR2 is YYREEE (reference sequence). Here the CDR3 reads CASSSEGWTAYNYGYTF. CDR3 DNA sequence: TGTGCCAGCAGCTCGGAAGGTTGGACAGCTTATAACTATGGCTACACCTTC.